These 14 T cell receptor beta chains originate from one sample sequenced in a study of blood T cell repertoires in COVID-19. Repertoires were generated with immunoSEQ multiplex PCR, while TCRdb's copy carries only in-frame clones and drops some. The sample includes 25,000 to 30,000 clones, approximately 90% of them seen just once. The source material was peripheral blood. Source of these receptors: a human donor in a cohort sampled during active COVID-19.

The CDR3 region has the DNA TGTGCCAGTAACCCGGGGGGAGACTCTGGAAACACCATATATTTT. Amino acid sequence: CASNPGGDSGNTIYF. The rearrangement uses TRBV19 and TRBJ1-3, with D perhaps matching TRBD1 (5 bases). The germline V gene encodes CDR1 LNHDA and CDR2 SQIVND (reference sequence). The CDR3 length is 15 residues. Trimming took 7 bases from V and 0 from J, leaving 13 bases between them.

A few counts support this clone. V and J are TRBV20-1 and TRBJ1-6; D not resolved. V was cut by 3 bases and J by 7 bases, with 10 bases left in between. The CDR3 is 13 amino acids. In germline, CDR1 is DFQATT, CDR2 SNEGSKA (reference sequence). The CDR3 DNA follows: TGCAGTGCTAGTTCTGGGCGAAATTCACCCCTCCACTTT. Its protein product is CSASSGRNSPLHF.

This clone was seen a single time. The rearrangement uses TRBV5-6 and TRBJ1-2; a weak D match, TRBD1 (5 bases). Germline CDR1 SGHDT, CDR2 YYEEEE. The V end was cut by 4 bases, the J end by 2 bases, with 12 bases between. The CDR3 has 14 residues. The DNA for the CDR3 is TGTGCCAGCAGCCCTGGGCAGGGAAACTATGGCTACACCTTC. Protein product: CASSPGQGNYGYTF. Full variable domain (rest looked up from reference TRBV5-6 and TRBJ1-2): DAGVTQSPTHLIKTRGQQVTLRCSPKSGHDTVSWYQQALGQGPQFIFQYYEEEERQRGNFPDRFSGHQFPNYSSELNVNALLLGDSALYLCASSPGQGNYGYTFGSGTRLTVV.

This chain joins TRBV7-2 and TRBJ1-5, with D perhaps matching TRBD1 (6 bases). This CDR3 contains 13 residues. From germline, CDR1 is SGHTA and CDR2 FQGNSA. Trimming shortened V by 5 bases and J by 6 bases, and 11 bases separated the two germline ends. In DNA form, the CDR3 reads TGTGCCAGCAGCCAGGGGCGAGGTCAGCCCCAGCATTTT. Translating gives CASSQGRGQPQHF.

The J gene is TRBJ2-1, the V gene TRBV6-6; D is ambiguous. The germline CDR1 and CDR2 sequences are MNHNY and SVGAGI (reference sequence). V lost 4 bases and J lost 5, with 6 bases in between. The CDR3 loop spans 12 amino acids. This chain's CDR3 is CASSFNHNEQFF. In DNA form, the CDR3 reads TGTGCCAGCAGTTTTAATCACAATGAGCAGTTCTTC.

The CDR3 loop reads CASSFLPGVNEKLFF. The CDR3 DNA is TGCGCCAGCAGCTTTCTCCCAGGGGTTAATGAAAAACTGTTTTTT. V usage is TRBV5-1 and J usage is TRBJ1-4; D is possibly TRBD1 (6 bases). This CDR3 has 15 amino acids. CDR1 and CDR2 from the germline V gene are SGHRS and YFSETQ. V shed 2 bases and J shed 4 bases, with 12 bases lying between them.

This chain connects TRBV29-1 to TRBJ1-1; perhaps TRBD1 as D (6 bases). The CDR3 runs 12 residues. Germline assignment: CDR1 SQVTM and CDR2 ANQGSEA. The germline V and J ends were trimmed by 6 bases and 6 bases, with 14 bases remaining between them. The CDR3 region is CSVDRTDSEAFF. DNA of the CDR3: TGCAGCGTGGACCGGACAGATTCTGAAGCTTTCTTT.

The rearrangement joins TRBV18 to TRBJ1-6, with D perhaps matching TRBD1 (5 bases). Between the trimmed V and J ends, which lost 2 bases and 6 bases, there was a span of 17 bases. Germline CDR1 KGHSH, CDR2 LQKENI. The CDR3 spans 17 residues. Here the CDR3 reads CASSPSGTGVGNSPLHF. The CDR3 nucleotides read TGTGCCAGCTCACCATCTGGAACGGGGGTAGGTAATTCACCCCTCCACTTT.

This clone was counted only a few times. The rearrangement joins TRBV7-9 to TRBJ2-5, with D maybe TRBD2 (5 bases). The CDR3 spans 13 residues. Trimming took 2 bases from V and 7 from J, leaving 11 bases between them. Germline V gene data show CDR1 as SEHNR and CDR2 as FQNEAQ (reference sequence). The CDR3: CASSLREGGTQYF. The CDR3 DNA follows: TGTGCCAGCAGCTTAAGAGAGGGCGGGACCCAGTACTTC.

The V gene is TRBV5-4, the J gene TRBJ1-2; D remains ambiguous. The CDR3 sequence is 15 residues long. Germline V gives CDR1 SGHNT, CDR2 YYREEE (reference sequence). The V and J ends lost 3 bases and 3 bases respectively, with 15 bases between them. In DNA, the CDR3 is TGTGCCAGCAGCTGGGGAGACTACCAAGACTATGGCTACACCTTC. This translates into CASSWGDYQDYGYTF.

The V gene is TRBV18, the J gene TRBJ2-1; D is ambiguous. This CDR3 spans 13 amino acids. The V gene lost 0 bases and the J gene lost 6 bases, with 6 bases spanning the gap. CDR1 and CDR2 (germline): KGHSH, LQKENI. The CDR3 loop is CASSPPTINEQFF. CDR3 sequence (DNA): TGTGCCAGCTCACCACCGACAATCAATGAGCAGTTCTTC.

The chain links TRBV10-3 to TRBJ1-1; 8 bases are a match to TRBD1. CDR3 length: 15 amino acids. Losses at the gene ends were 6 bases for V and 3 bases for J; bases not matched to a gene: 9. Germline V gene sequence: CDR1 ENHRY, CDR2 SYGVKD. The CDR3 protein is CAIRTAGGSHTEAFF. The CDR3 bases are TGTGCCATCAGAACTGCAGGGGGCTCTCACACTGAAGCTTTCTTT.

The chain employs TRBV19 and TRBJ2-7; 8 bases align to TRBD1. The germline gives CDR1 LNHDA, CDR2 SQIVND (reference sequence). This CDR3 comprises 14 residues. The trim removed 4 bases at V and 7 bases at J, leaving 9 bases unmatched. DNA of the CDR3: TGTGCCAGTAGTACTGAGACAGGGGAAAGGGAGCAGTACTTC. It translates to CASSTETGEREQYF.

The chain employs TRBV20-1 and TRBJ2-2; 7 nucleotides align to TRBD2. From germline, CDR1 is DFQATT and CDR2 SNEGSKA (reference sequence). The CDR3 loop spans 17 amino acids. Germline trimming cut 3 bases from V and 6 bases from J; bases unmatched to any gene: 16. CDR3 sequence (DNA): TGCAGTGCTAGTTGGCCGACCTGGGGGGGGAAGCCCGGGGAGCTGTTTTTT. Its protein is CSASWPTWGGKPGELFF.